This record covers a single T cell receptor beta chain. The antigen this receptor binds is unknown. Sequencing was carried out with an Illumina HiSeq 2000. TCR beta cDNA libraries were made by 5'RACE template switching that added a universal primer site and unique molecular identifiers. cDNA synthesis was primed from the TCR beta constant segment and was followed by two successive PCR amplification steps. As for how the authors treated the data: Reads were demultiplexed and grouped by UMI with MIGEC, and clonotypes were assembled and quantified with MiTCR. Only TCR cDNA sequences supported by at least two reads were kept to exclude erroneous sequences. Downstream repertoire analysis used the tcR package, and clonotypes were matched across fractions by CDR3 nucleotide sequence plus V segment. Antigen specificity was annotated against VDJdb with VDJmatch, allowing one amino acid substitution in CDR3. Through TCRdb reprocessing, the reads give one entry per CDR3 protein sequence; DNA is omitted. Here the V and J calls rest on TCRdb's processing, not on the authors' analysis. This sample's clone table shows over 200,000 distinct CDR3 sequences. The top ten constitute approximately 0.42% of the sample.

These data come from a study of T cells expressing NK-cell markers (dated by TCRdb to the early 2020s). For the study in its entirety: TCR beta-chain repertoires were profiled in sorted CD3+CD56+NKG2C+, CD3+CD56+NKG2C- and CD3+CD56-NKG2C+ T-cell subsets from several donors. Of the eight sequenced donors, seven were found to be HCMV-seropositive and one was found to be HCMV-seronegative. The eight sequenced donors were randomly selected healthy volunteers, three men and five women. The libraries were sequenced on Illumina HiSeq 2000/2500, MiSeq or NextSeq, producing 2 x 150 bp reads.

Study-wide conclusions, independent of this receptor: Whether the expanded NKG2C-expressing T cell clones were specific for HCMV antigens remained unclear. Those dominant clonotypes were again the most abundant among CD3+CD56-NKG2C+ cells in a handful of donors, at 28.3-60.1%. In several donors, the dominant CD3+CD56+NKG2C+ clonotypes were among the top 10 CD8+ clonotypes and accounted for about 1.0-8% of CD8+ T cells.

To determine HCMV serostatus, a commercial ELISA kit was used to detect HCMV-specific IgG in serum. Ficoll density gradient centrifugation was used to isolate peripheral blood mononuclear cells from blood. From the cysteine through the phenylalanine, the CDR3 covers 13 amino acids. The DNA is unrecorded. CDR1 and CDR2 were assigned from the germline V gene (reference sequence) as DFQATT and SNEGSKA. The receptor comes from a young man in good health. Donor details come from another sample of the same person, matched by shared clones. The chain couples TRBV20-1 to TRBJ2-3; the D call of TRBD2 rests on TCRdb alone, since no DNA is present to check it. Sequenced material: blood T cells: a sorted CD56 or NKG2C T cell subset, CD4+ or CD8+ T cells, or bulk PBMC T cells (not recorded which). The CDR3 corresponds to CSASGSRPDTQYF.